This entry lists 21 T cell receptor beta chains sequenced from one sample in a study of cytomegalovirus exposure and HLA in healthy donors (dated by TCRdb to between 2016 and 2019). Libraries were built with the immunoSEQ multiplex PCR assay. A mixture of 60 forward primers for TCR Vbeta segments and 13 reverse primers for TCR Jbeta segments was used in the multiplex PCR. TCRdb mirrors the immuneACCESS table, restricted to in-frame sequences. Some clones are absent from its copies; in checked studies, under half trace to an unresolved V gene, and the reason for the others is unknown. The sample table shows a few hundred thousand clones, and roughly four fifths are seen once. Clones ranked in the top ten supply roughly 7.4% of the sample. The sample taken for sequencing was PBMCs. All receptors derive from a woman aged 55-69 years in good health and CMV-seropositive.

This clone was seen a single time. CDR3 sequence reads: CASSLSPSYEQYF. CDR3 DNA: TGTGCCAGCAGTTTATCCCCTTCCTACGAGCAGTACTTC. The chain combines TRBV27 with TRBJ2-7, with unresolved D. CDR1 MNHEY and CDR2 SMNVEV come from the germline V gene (reference sequence). The germline V and J ends were trimmed by 0 bases and 1 base, with 4 bases remaining between them. This CDR3 comprises 13 residues.

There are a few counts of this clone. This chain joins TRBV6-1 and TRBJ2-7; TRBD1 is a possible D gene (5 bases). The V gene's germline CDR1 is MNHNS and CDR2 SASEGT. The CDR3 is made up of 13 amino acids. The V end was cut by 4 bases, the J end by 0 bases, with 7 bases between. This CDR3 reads CASSGQNSYEQYF. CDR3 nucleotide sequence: TGTGCCAGCAGTGGACAGAACTCCTACGAGCAGTACTTC.

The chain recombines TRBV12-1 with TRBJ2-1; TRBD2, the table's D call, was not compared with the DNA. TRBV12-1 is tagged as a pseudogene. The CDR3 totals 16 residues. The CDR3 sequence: CASSFLRERGYNEQFF. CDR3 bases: TGTGCCAGCAGCTTTCTTCGGGAGAGGGGTTACAATGAGCAGTTCTTC.

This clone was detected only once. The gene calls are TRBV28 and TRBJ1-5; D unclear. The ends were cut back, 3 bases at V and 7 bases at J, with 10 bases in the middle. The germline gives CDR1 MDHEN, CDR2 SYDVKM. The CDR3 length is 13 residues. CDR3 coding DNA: TGTGCCAGCAGTTTTTCGGGAAGACAGCCCCAGCATTTT. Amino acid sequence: CASSFSGRQPQHF.

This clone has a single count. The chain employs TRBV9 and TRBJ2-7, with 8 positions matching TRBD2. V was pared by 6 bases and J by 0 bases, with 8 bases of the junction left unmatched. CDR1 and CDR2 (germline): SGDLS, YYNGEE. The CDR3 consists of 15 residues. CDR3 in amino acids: CASIRAGASSYEQYF. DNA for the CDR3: TGTGCCAGCATTAGAGCGGGGGCCAGCTCCTACGAGCAGTACTTC.

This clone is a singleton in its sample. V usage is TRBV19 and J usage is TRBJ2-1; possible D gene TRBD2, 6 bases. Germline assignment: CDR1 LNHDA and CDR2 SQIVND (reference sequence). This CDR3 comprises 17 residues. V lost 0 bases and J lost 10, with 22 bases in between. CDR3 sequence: CASSIDIRGRTRGEQFF. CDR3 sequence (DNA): TGTGCCAGTAGTATAGATATACGAGGGAGGACCCGAGGAGAGCAGTTCTTC.

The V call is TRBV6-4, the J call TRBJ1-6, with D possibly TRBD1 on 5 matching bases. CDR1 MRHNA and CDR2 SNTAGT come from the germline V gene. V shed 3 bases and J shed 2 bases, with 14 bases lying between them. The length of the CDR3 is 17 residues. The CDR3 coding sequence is TGTGCCAGCAGTGAGATGCCGCCAGGGCCCTATAATTCACCCCTCCACTTT. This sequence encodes CASSEMPPGPYNSPLHF.

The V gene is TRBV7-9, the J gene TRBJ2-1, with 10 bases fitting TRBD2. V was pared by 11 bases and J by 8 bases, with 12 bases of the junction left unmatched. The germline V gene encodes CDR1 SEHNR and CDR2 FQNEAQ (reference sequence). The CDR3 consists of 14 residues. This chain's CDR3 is CASAGGSGRDEQFF. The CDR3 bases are TGTGCCTCCGCTGGCGGGAGCGGGAGGGATGAGCAGTTCTTC.

Here the CDR3 DNA reads TGCGCCAGCAGCTTTGGACAGGTGCAGTTCTTC. Translation gives CASSFGQVQFF. The chain joins TRBV5-1 to TRBJ2-1, with TRBD1 matching over 7 bases. V gave up 2 bases and J gave up 12 bases; unmatched junction bases: 2. Germline-derived CDR1 and CDR2 are SGHRS and YFSETQ. This CDR3 contains 11 residues.

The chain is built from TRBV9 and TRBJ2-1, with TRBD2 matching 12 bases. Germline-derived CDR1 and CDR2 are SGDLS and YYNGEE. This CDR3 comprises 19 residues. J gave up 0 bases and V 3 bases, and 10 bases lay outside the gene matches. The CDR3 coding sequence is TGTGCCAGCAGCGCACGAGGACTAGCGGGACAACCCTCCTACAATGAGCAGTTCTTC. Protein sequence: CASSARGLAGQPSYNEQFF.

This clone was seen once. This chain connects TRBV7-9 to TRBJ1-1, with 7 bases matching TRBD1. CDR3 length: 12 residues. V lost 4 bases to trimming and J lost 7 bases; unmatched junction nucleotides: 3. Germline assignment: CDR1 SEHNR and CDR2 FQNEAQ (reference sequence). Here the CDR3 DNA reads TGTGCCAGCAGCTCCACAGGGGTTGAAGCTTTCTTT. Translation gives CASSSTGVEAFF.

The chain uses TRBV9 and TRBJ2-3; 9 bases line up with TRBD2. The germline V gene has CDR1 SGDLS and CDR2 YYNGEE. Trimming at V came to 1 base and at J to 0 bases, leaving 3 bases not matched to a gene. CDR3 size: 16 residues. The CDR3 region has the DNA TGTGCCAGCAGCGTATGGCTAGCGGGGAGCACAGATACGCAGTATTTT. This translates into CASSVWLAGSTDTQYF.

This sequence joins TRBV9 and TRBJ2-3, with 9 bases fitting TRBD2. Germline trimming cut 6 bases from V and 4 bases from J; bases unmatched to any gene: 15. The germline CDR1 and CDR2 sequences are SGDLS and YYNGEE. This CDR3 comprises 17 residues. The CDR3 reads CASTLWGSGSHSDTQYF. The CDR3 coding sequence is TGTGCCAGCACCCTCTGGGGTAGCGGGAGTCATTCAGATACGCAGTATTTT. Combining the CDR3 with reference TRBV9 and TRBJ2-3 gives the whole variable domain DSGVTQTPKHLITATGQRVTLRCSPRSGDLSVYWYQQSLDQGLQFLIQYYNGEERAKGNILERFSAQQFPDLHSELNLSSLELGDSALYFCASTLWGSGSHSDTQYFGPGTRLTVL.

The CDR3 is CASSDGLAGGSNEQFF. DNA of the CDR3: TGTGCCAGCAGCGACGGACTAGCGGGAGGTAGCAATGAGCAGTTCTTC. The chain carries TRBV4-2 and TRBJ2-1; TRBD2 aligns across 14 bases. The CDR3 spans 16 residues. V shed 5 bases, J shed 6 bases, and the junction held 6 bases outside the gene matches. Per germline, CDR1 LGHNA and CDR2 YNFKEQ.

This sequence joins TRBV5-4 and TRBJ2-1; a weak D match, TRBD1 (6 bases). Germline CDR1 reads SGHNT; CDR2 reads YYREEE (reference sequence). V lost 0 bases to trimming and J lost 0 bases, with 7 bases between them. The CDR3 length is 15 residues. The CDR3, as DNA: TGTGCCAGCAGCTTGGACAGGGCCTCCTACAATGAGCAGTTCTTC. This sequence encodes CASSLDRASYNEQFF.

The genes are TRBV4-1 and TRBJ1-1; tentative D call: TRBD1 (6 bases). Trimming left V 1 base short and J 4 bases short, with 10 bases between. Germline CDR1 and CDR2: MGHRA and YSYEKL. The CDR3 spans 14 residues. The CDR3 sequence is CASSQVARGTEAFF. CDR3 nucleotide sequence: TGCGCCAGCAGCCAAGTTGCCAGGGGCACTGAAGCTTTCTTT.

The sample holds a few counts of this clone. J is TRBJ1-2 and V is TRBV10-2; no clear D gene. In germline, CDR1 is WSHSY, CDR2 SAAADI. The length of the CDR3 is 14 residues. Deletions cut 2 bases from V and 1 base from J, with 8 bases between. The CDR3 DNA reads TGCGCCAGCAGTGAGAAAGGGAGTAACTATGGCTACACCTTC. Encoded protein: CASSEKGSNYGYTF.

The CDR3 loop reads CASQVAGGIYEQYF. CDR3 in DNA: TGCGCCAGCCAGGTAGCGGGAGGCATCTACGAGCAGTACTTC. This chain uses TRBV5-1 with TRBJ2-7; 10 nucleotides line up with TRBD2. The CDR3 runs to 14 residues. Germline V gives CDR1 SGHRS, CDR2 YFSETQ. V shed 7 bases and J 3 bases; nucleotides not matched to a gene: 7.

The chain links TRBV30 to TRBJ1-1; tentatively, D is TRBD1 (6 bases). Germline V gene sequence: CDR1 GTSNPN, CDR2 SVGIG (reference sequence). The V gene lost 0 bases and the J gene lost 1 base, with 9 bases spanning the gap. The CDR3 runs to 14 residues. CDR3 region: CAWSVQGGNTEAFF. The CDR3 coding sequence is TGTGCCTGGAGTGTACAAGGGGGGAACACTGAAGCTTTCTTT.

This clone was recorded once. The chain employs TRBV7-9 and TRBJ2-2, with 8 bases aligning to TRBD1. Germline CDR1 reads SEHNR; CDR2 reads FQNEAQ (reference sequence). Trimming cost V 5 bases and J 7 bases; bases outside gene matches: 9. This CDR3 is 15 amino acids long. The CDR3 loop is CASSRGQGGVGELFF. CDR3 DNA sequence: TGTGCCAGCAGCCGTGGACAGGGAGGAGTCGGGGAGCTGTTTTTT.

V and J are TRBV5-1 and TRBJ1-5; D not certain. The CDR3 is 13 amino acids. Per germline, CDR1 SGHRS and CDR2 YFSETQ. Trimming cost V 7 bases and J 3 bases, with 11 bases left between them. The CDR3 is CASSLEDNQPQHF. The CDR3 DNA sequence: TGCGCCAGCTCCCTGGAGGACAATCAGCCCCAGCATTTT.